One and the same sample provided the 12 T cell receptor beta chains below, sequenced in a study of blood T cells in healthy people across ages. The second PCR ran about 6 to 11 cycles with a sample-barcoded 5' primer and J-beta primers. TCRdb re-called the 5' RACE reads through MiXCR, storing one row per CDR3 protein. The sample has 1 million or so distinct CDR3 sequences, roughly a quarter seen once. Another study also made use of these data, one on T cells of mothers and their children.

The sample comprised blood. Receptors originate from a girl aged 2 to 9 in good health.

The chain links TRBV28 to TRBJ2-7; the D gene is possibly TRBD1 (6 bases). Germline-derived CDR1 and CDR2 are MDHEN and SYDVKM. The CDR3 consists of 17 residues. The V end was cut by 6 bases, the J end by 2 bases, with 23 bases between. CDR3 bases: TGTGCCAGCAGCCTCCTACTCACGACAGGTCCCACCTACGAGCAGTACTTC. Translated, it gives CASSLLLTTGPTYEQYF.

The chain uses TRBV15 and TRBJ2-3; weak D call: TRBD1 (5 bases). V was shortened by 3 bases and J by 3 bases, with 10 bases between the two germline ends. CDR3 length: 14 residues. CDR1 and CDR2 from the germline V gene are LNHNV and YYDKDF (reference sequence). CDR3 sequence (DNA): TGTGCCACCAGCAGCAGGGATAGGACAGATACGCAGTATTTT. Amino acids: CATSSRDRTDTQYF.

The chain couples TRBV29-1 to TRBJ1-4, with a tentative D call TRBD1 (6 bases). Trimming shortened V by 5 bases and J by 7 bases, and 11 bases separated the two germline ends. The CDR3 runs to 12 residues. Germline V gives CDR1 SQVTM, CDR2 ANQGSEA. The CDR3 is CSVIRDTEKLFF. The CDR3 DNA follows: TGCAGCGTTATCCGGGACACTGAAAAACTGTTTTTT.

Only a few counts were recorded for this clonotype. The chain couples TRBV7-6 to TRBJ2-7, with D perhaps TRBD2 (6 bases). From germline, CDR1 is SGHVS and CDR2 FNYEAQ. The CDR3 loop spans 15 amino acids. V was cut by 1 base and J by 2 bases, with 12 bases left in between. The CDR3 DNA reads as TGTGCCAGCAGCTTAGGAGGCGGGGACGCCTACGAGCAGTACTTC. Translating it yields CASSLGGGDAYEQYF. Full variable domain (remainder filled in from reference TRBV7-6 and TRBJ2-7): GAGVSQSPRYKVTKRGQDVALRCDPISGHVSLYWYRQALGQGPEFLTYFNYEAQQDKSGLPNDRFSAERPEGSISTLTIQRTEQRDSAMYRCASSLGGGDAYEQYFGPGTRLTVT.

This clonotype was counted a few times. The conserved closing phenylalanine or tryptophan is absent in this CDR3, likely reflecting a read error. The genes are TRBV7-9 and TRBJ2-1, with TRBD2 matching 7 bases. The CDR3 extends over 16 amino acids. The V gene end was trimmed by 4 bases and the J gene end by 0 bases; junction bases not matched to a gene: 6. Germline V CDR1 and CDR2: SEHNR, FQNEAQ (reference sequence). CDR3 in DNA: TGTGCCAGCAGCTCTATCGGCGGGAGCTCCTACAATGAGCAGTTCCTC. This encodes CASSSIGGSSYNEQFL.

CDR3 DNA: TGCAGTGCTAGAGATGTATGGGGAGAGAACTATGGCTACACCTTC. Residues: CSARDVWGENYGYTF. This chain uses TRBV20-1 with TRBJ1-2, with D unresolved. The CDR3 totals 15 residues. Germline V gene sequence: CDR1 DFQATT, CDR2 SNEGSKA (reference sequence). V was trimmed by 0 bases and J by 2 bases, leaving 13 bases between them.

The CDR3 loop is CASRGLAGGIEQFF. The CDR3 bases are TGTGCCAGCAGGGGACTAGCGGGGGGGATTGAGCAGTTCTTC. This sequence joins TRBV11-3 and TRBJ2-5, with 16 bases that match TRBD2. Near its end, the DNA agrees better with TRBJ2-1, so the J call may be wrong. The CDR3 covers 14 residues. Looked up from germline, CDR1 is SGHNT and CDR2 is YENEEA.

The V call is TRBV6-2 or TRBV6-3, the J call TRBJ1-4, with D maybe TRBD1 (5 bases). Germline assignment: CDR1 MNHEY and CDR2 SVGEGT. The CDR3 runs to 14 residues. V was shortened by 4 bases and J by 1 base, with 7 bases between the two germline ends. The CDR3 DNA reads TGTGCCAGCAGTTGGGACGGAACTAATGAAAAACTGTTTTTT. Translating gives CASSWDGTNEKLFF.

A few counts support this clonotype. The rearrangement links TRBV4-1 to TRBJ2-5, with 7 bases fitting TRBD2. Germline values: CDR1 MGHRA, CDR2 YSYEKL. CDR3 length equals 18 residues. J lost 0 bases, V lost 1 base, and 11 bases had no gene match. The CDR3 DNA is TGCGCCAGCAGCCAAGGACCCTTGGCGGGAGCATACCAAGAGACCCAGTACTTC. It translates to CASSQGPLAGAYQETQYF.

This clonotype was detected a few times. The rearrangement joins TRBV6-5 to TRBJ1-4, with D unresolved. The length of the CDR3 is 14 residues. Germline CDR1 is MNHEY and CDR2 is SVGAGI. V was trimmed by 5 bases and J by 5 bases, leaving 12 bases between them. The CDR3 reads CASSGDGVNEKLFF. In nucleotides, the CDR3 is TGTGCCAGCAGTGGCGACGGGGTGAATGAAAAACTGTTTTTT.

This clonotype was observed a handful of times. The chain has TRBV20-1 and TRBJ1-2; TRBD1 matches at 8 bases. This CDR3 is built from 11 residues. CDR1 is DFQATT, CDR2 SNEGSKA, per germline (reference sequence). With V trimmed by 2 bases and J by 12 bases, 5 bases remained unmatched. The CDR3 DNA sequence: TGCAGTGCTAGATATCAGGGGGCGGACACCTTC. It translates to CSARYQGADTF.

V is TRBV20-1 and J is TRBJ2-3; 11 bases map to TRBD2. With V trimmed by 6 bases and J by 7 bases, 6 bases remained unmatched. CDR1 is DFQATT and CDR2 is SNEGSKA in the germline V gene (reference sequence). The CDR3 sequence is 13 residues long. The CDR3 DNA reads as TGCAGTGCCTCACTAGCGGGAGCGTATACGCAGTATTTT. Its protein is CSASLAGAYTQYF.